This TCR beta chain comes out of a study of blood T cell repertoires in COVID-19. Across the whole study: Acute and convalescent COVID-19 specimens originated in the United States, Italy and Spain. From T cells, B-cell-depleted T cells, or PBMCs came the material, which was cDNA or gDNA.

Trimming shortened V by 5 bases and J by 5 bases, and 15 bases separated the two germline ends. There are 14 residues in the CDR3. Germline CDR1 is SGHTA and CDR2 is FQGNSA. Authors' processing steps: Quantification of nucleated cells was approximated via reference gene primer amplification. Sequencing used immunoSEQ multiplex PCR; TCRdb keeps in-frame clones, though not all of them. The V and J calls and clone size are taken from that table; D and trimming were inferred from the DNA. The sample has about 110,000 clones; 69% are singletons. Sample: peripheral blood. V usage is TRBV7-2 and J usage is TRBJ2-5; D is perhaps TRBD2 (6 bases). This TCR derives from a man older than 75 with acute or convalescent COVID-19. The CDR3 DNA reads as TGTGCCAGCAGCCTTCGGGCGGGGTTGGAGACCCAGTACTTC. Its protein product is CASSLRAGLETQYF. Drawing the rest from reference TRBV7-2 and TRBJ2-5, the complete variable domain is GAGVSQSPSNKVTEKGKDVELRCDPISGHTALYWYRQSLGQGLEFLIYFQGNSAPDKSGLPSDRFSAERTGGSVSTLTIQRTQQEDSAVYLCASSLRAGLETQYFGPGTRLLVL.